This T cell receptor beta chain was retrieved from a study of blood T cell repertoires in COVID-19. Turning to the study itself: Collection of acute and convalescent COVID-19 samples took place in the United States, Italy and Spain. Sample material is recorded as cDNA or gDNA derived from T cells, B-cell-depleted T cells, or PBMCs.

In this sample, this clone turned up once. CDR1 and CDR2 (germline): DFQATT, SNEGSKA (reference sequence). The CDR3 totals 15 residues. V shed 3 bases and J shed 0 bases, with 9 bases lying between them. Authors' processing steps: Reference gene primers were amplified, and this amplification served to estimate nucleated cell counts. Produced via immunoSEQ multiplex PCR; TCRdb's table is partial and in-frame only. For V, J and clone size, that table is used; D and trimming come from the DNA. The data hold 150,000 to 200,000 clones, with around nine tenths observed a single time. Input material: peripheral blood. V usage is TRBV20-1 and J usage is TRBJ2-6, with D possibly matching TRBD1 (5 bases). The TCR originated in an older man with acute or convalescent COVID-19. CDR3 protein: CSASKGSSGANVLTF. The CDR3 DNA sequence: TGCAGTGCTAGTAAGGGGTCCTCTGGGGCCAACGTCCTGACTTTC.